This TCR beta chain was recorded in a study of T cells in Graves' hyperthyroidism and ophthalmopathy. Study overall: Blood from the periphery was taken at initial diagnosis, before any treatment.

This clonotype occurred many times. V gave up 3 bases and J gave up 3 bases, with 14 bases separating them. From germline, CDR1 is DFQATT and CDR2 SNEGSKA (reference sequence). CDR3 length: 14 residues. Amplification of TCR beta CDR3 regions used RNA as the template. Researchers ran a first-round RT-PCR on the TCR CDR3 using the HTBI primer set. TCRdb analysed the multiplex PCR reads with MiXCR anew, one entry per CDR3 protein. The sample consists of roughly 640,000 distinct CDR3 sequences, around 15% of them appearing once. This TCR came from a woman aged 40-49 years with Graves' ophthalmopathy. This rearrangement joins TRBV20-1 to TRBJ1-1, with D tentatively TRBD1 (5 bases). Sequencing used blood. The CDR3 sequence: CSARRGGGDTEAFF. CDR3 nucleotide sequence: TGCAGTGCTAGGAGGGGTGGAGGGGACACTGAAGCTTTCTTT.